These 27 T cell receptor beta chains were all obtained from the same sample, sequenced in a study of blood T cell repertoires in COVID-19 (dated by TCRdb to 2020 to 2022). The method was the immunoSEQ multiplex PCR assay. Drawn from immuneACCESS, this table holds only the in-frame rearrangements with V and J called that TCRdb kept. Clones are partly lost; checked studies trace under half to an unresolved V gene and leave the rest unexplained. The sample contains fewer than 250,000 clones, about 83% of them found a single time. The ten top clones hold around 5.5% of the sample. The sequenced material came from peripheral blood. These receptors came from a human donor in a cohort sampled during active COVID-19.

The chain links TRBV24-1 to TRBJ2-5; 8 bases agree with TRBD1. V shed 5 bases and J 0 bases; nucleotides not matched to a gene: 4. The CDR3 covers 15 residues. Germline V gives CDR1 KGHDR, CDR2 SFDVKD. The CDR3 spells CATSGNRGDQETQYF. In DNA form, the CDR3 reads TGTGCCACCAGTGGTAACAGGGGGGACCAAGAGACCCAGTACTTC.

The J gene is TRBJ1-4, the V gene TRBV30; tentative D call: TRBD1 (6 bases). CDR3 length equals 17 residues. Between the trimmed V and J ends, which lost 1 base and 2 bases, there was a span of 17 bases. Per germline, CDR1 GTSNPN and CDR2 SVGIG (reference sequence). CDR3 region: CAWSGGAGVATNEKLFF. DNA of the CDR3: TGTGCCTGGAGTGGAGGCGCAGGGGTTGCCACTAATGAAAAACTGTTTTTT.

This clone was picked up one time. This CDR3 is CASQRGGSYEQYF. CDR3 DNA: TGTGCCAGTCAGAGGGGGGGCTCCTACGAGCAGTACTTC. The chain links TRBV6-5 to TRBJ2-7, with a tentative D call TRBD2 (7 bases). The germline V and J ends were trimmed by 9 bases and 0 bases, with 12 bases remaining between them. Germline assignment: CDR1 MNHEY and CDR2 SVGAGI. The CDR3 has 13 amino acids.

The rearrangement uses TRBV14 and TRBJ2-3; tentatively, D is TRBD2 (5 bases). CDR1 and CDR2 (germline): SGHDN, FVKESK. Trimming pared 4 bases from V and 7 bases from J, leaving 12 bases between. The CDR3 runs to 13 residues. The CDR3 bases are TGTGCCAGCAGCCGTGCGGGCCTGTATACGCAGTATTTT. Protein sequence: CASSRAGLYTQYF. The variable domain in full, with the rest retrieved from reference TRBV14 and TRBJ2-3, is EAGVTQFPSHSVIEKGQTVTLRCDPISGHDNLYWYRRVMGKEIKFLLHFVKESKQDESGMPNNRFLAERTGGTYSTLKVQPAELEDSGVYFCASSRAGLYTQYFGPGTRLTVL.

The rearrangement joins TRBV6-2 or TRBV6-3 to TRBJ2-1; 10 nucleotides match TRBD2. V was clipped by 8 bases and J by 6 bases; unmatched bases: 13. Germline lookup yields CDR1 MNHEY and CDR2 SVGEGT. The CDR3 runs to 16 residues. The CDR3 DNA sequence: TGTGCCAGCGGCCCGGCTAGCGGGAGATCCGGCAATGAGCAGTTCTTC. It encodes CASGPASGRSGNEQFF.

V usage is TRBV6-5 and J usage is TRBJ2-7, with TRBD1 matching 8 bases. Germline CDR1 and CDR2: MNHEY and SVGAGI. J was trimmed by 6 bases and V by 6 bases; bases with no gene match: 10. The CDR3 is 14 amino acids. CDR3 loop: CASRPDREVGEQYF. The CDR3 bases are TGTGCCAGCAGGCCGGACAGGGAGGTAGGCGAGCAGTACTTC.

A few counts support this clone. The chain is built from TRBV27 and TRBJ1-6; TRBD1 might be the D (6 bases). The CDR3 sequence is 15 residues long. The ends were cut back, 4 bases at V and 2 bases at J, with 9 bases in the middle. CDR1 and CDR2 (germline): MNHEY, SMNVEV (reference sequence). The CDR3 reads CASSSGEAYNSPLHF. CDR3 bases: TGTGCCAGCAGTTCAGGGGAAGCCTATAATTCACCCCTCCACTTT.

This clone was seen just once. The J gene is TRBJ2-1, the V gene TRBV5-1; possible D gene TRBD2, 6 bases. Germline values: CDR1 SGHRS, CDR2 YFSETQ. Trimming removed 1 base at V and 10 bases at J, with 15 bases between. The CDR3 extends over 14 amino acids. CDR3 amino acids: CASSLSQAGGEQFF. The CDR3 nucleotides read TGCGCCAGCAGCTTGTCGCAGGCCGGGGGAGAGCAGTTCTTC.

The V call is TRBV28, the J call TRBJ2-7, with 8 bases identical to TRBD1. Germline V gives CDR1 MDHEN, CDR2 SYDVKM. This CDR3 spans 15 amino acids. Losses at the gene ends were 9 bases for V and 1 base for J; bases not matched to a gene: 11. CDR3 sequence (DNA): TGTGCCAGTAGTCCAGGGGGCGCAAGGTCCTACGAGCAGTACTTC. Translated, it gives CASSPGGARSYEQYF.

The chain employs TRBV5-4 and TRBJ2-6; 10 bases agree with TRBD1. This CDR3 contains 14 residues. The ends lost 3 bases at V and 12 bases at J; junction bases unmatched: 6. The germline CDR1 and CDR2 sequences are SGHNT and YYREEE (reference sequence). The chain's CDR3 is CASSSGQGTGVLTF. CDR3 nucleotide sequence: TGTGCCAGCAGCTCGGGACAGGGGACAGGCGTCCTGACTTTC.

The chain combines TRBV7-2 with TRBJ2-7, with D unclear. CDR1 is SGHTA, CDR2 FQGNSA, per germline. The V end was cut by 2 bases, the J end by 5 bases, with 22 bases between. The CDR3 is 17 amino acids. CDR3: CASSLTRSTTLYHEQYF. CDR3 sequence (DNA): TGTGCCAGCAGCTTAACCCGCAGTACTACCCTTTATCACGAGCAGTACTTC.

J is TRBJ1-1 and V is TRBV11-3; 8 bases agree with TRBD1. Germline CDR1 SGHNT, CDR2 YENEEA. J was trimmed by 3 bases and V by 1 base; bases with no gene match: 10. This CDR3 is 17 amino acids long. The CDR3 bases are TGTGCCAGCAGCTTAGGTTTGGCGGAACAGGGGGACACTGAAGCTTTCTTT. The encoded protein is CASSLGLAEQGDTEAFF.

V is TRBV7-9 and J is TRBJ1-4, with 10 nucleotides matching TRBD1. The CDR3 contains 15 residues. Trimming removed 3 bases from V and 7 bases from J; junction bases left unmatched: 5. Germline CDR1 is SEHNR and CDR2 is FQNEAQ (reference sequence). This chain's CDR3 is CASSFRQGAVEKLFF. DNA of the CDR3: TGTGCCAGCAGCTTTCGACAGGGGGCCGTTGAAAAACTGTTTTTT.

The V and J genes are TRBV6-5 and TRBJ2-7, with D maybe TRBD2 (5 bases). Germline assignment: CDR1 MNHEY and CDR2 SVGAGI. This CDR3 region has 13 residues. The V end lost 6 bases, the J end lost 2 bases, and 11 bases lay between the germline ends. CDR3 residues: CASSQWETYEQYF. CDR3 in DNA: TGTGCCAGCAGCCAATGGGAGACCTACGAGCAGTACTTC.

This rearrangement joins TRBV27 to TRBJ1-1, with D maybe TRBD1 (6 bases). This CDR3 spans 13 amino acids. V lost 7 bases, J lost 1 base, and 10 bases lay in between. Germline V lookup: CDR1 MNHEY, CDR2 SMNVEV (reference sequence). This chain's CDR3 is CASKVQGNTEAFF. CDR3 sequence (DNA): TGTGCCAGCAAGGTACAGGGGAACACTGAAGCTTTCTTT.

There are a few counts of this clone. The chain carries TRBV10-1 and TRBJ2-7; the match to TRBD1 covers 8 bases. The ends lost 5 bases at V and 0 bases at J; junction bases unmatched: 6. Germline-derived CDR1 and CDR2 are WNHNN and SYGVQD (reference sequence). This CDR3 spans 15 amino acids. The CDR3 loop is CASSLDRVLSYEQYF. CDR3 DNA: TGCGCCAGCAGTCTGGACAGGGTCCTCTCCTACGAGCAGTACTTC.

V usage is TRBV6-6 and J usage is TRBJ1-3, with TRBD1 as a possible D gene (6 bases). From germline, CDR1 is MNHNY and CDR2 SVGAGI (reference sequence). CDR3 length equals 13 residues. V lost 8 bases and J lost 3, with 11 bases in between. CDR3 protein: CASRGAIGNTIYF. The DNA for the CDR3 is TGTGCCAGCCGGGGGGCGATTGGAAACACCATATATTTT.

The chain uses TRBV4-1 and TRBJ2-7; D call uncertain. Trimming pared 8 bases from V and 2 bases from J, leaving 16 bases between. CDR1 and CDR2 from the germline V gene are MGHRA and YSYEKL. The CDR3 totals 14 residues. CDR3: CASSFPGETYEQYF. CDR3 bases: TGCGCCAGCTCATTCCCGGGTGAAACCTACGAGCAGTACTTC.

This clone was seen only a few times. The V and J genes are TRBV19 and TRBJ2-5; D perhaps matches TRBD2 (5 bases). Looked up from germline, CDR1 is LNHDA and CDR2 is SQIVND (reference sequence). CDR3 length: 13 residues. V was pared by 10 bases and J by 4 bases, with 16 bases between. The CDR3 sequence is CATASPGLETQYF. DNA for the CDR3: TGTGCCACTGCCAGCCCGGGGTTAGAGACCCAGTACTTC.

This clone has more than one count but fewer than ten. The V call is TRBV5-8, the J call TRBJ1-5; TRBD1 is a possible D gene (5 bases). The V gene lost 4 bases and the J gene lost 6 bases, with 17 bases spanning the gap. CDR1 is SGHTS, CDR2 YDEGEE, per germline. This CDR3 contains 15 residues. Here the CDR3 reads CASSPGTKEGQPQHF. Here the CDR3 DNA reads TGTGCCAGCAGCCCCGGGACCAAGGAGGGTCAGCCCCAGCATTTT.

The V gene is TRBV2, the J gene TRBJ2-1, with D perhaps matching TRBD2 (5 bases). The CDR3 has 15 residues. The germline gives CDR1 SNHLY, CDR2 FYNNEI. Trimming left V 2 bases short and J 0 bases short, with 8 bases between. The CDR3 coding sequence is TGTGCCAGCAGTGAATTAGCGAGCTCCTACAATGAGCAGTTCTTC. This sequence encodes CASSELASSYNEQFF.

The chain uses TRBV3-1 (or the pseudogene TRBV3-2) and TRBJ1-1; perhaps TRBD1 as D (6 bases). The CDR3 consists of 16 residues. Trimming pared 2 bases from V and 1 base from J, leaving 14 bases between. The germline V gene encodes CDR1 LGHDT and CDR2 YNNKEL (reference sequence). The CDR3 sequence is CASSQLPGTPNTEAFF. DNA of the CDR3: TGTGCCAGCAGCCAATTGCCCGGGACACCGAACACTGAAGCTTTCTTT.

This sequence joins TRBV5-5 and TRBJ2-1, with 12 bases aligning to TRBD2. Germline CDR1 is SGHKS and CDR2 is YYEKEE (reference sequence). CDR3 size: 17 residues. V was clipped by 3 bases and J by 7 bases; unmatched bases: 11. The CDR3 DNA sequence: TGTGCCAGCAGCTGGACTAGCGGGATTTTTTCTGGGAATGAGCAGTTCTTC. Protein: CASSWTSGIFSGNEQFF.

The V gene is TRBV18, the J gene TRBJ1-2; 9 nucleotides agree with TRBD1. V was clipped by 4 bases and J by 7 bases; unmatched bases: 10. The CDR3 spans 15 residues. Germline assignment: CDR1 KGHSH and CDR2 LQKENI. CDR3: CASSLYTDRGSGYTF. In DNA, the CDR3 is TGTGCCAGCTCACTCTACACGGACAGGGGAAGTGGCTACACCTTC.

The sample holds many counts of this clone. CDR3 in amino acids: CASSLTASGGAPYNEQFF. The CDR3 nucleotides are TGCGCCAGCAGCTTGACGGCTAGCGGGGGGGCCCCCTACAATGAGCAGTTCTTC. This sequence joins TRBV5-1 and TRBJ2-1; 12 bases are shared with TRBD2. The CDR3 has 18 amino acids. Germline V gene sequence: CDR1 SGHRS, CDR2 YFSETQ. V was pared by 1 base and J by 2 bases, with 7 bases of the junction left unmatched. Full variable domain (outside the CDR3, taken from reference TRBV5-1 and TRBJ2-1): KAGVTQTPRYLIKTRGQQVTLSCSPISGHRSVSWYQQTPGQGLQFLFEYFSETQRNKGNFPGRFSGRQFSNSRSEMNVSTLELGDSALYLCASSLTASGGAPYNEQFFGPGTRLTVL.

The chain is built from TRBV11-1 and TRBJ2-1, with 8 bases matching TRBD1. CDR1 is SGHAT and CDR2 is FQDESV in the germline V gene (reference sequence). Germline trimming cut 4 bases from V and 4 bases from J; bases unmatched to any gene: 6. The CDR3 runs 15 residues. CDR3 nucleotides: TGTGCCAGCAGCTACCAGGGGGCAGGATACAATGAGCAGTTCTTC. Translating gives CASSYQGAGYNEQFF.

The gene calls are TRBV5-1 and TRBJ2-2; D gene ambiguous. Trimming left V 0 bases short and J 1 base short, with 7 bases between. Germline V CDR1 and CDR2: SGHRS, YFSETQ. The CDR3 totals 15 residues. The CDR3 region is CASSLGPENTGELFF. In nucleotides, the CDR3 is TGCGCCAGCAGCTTGGGTCCAGAGAACACCGGGGAGCTGTTTTTT. Complete variable domain (other parts from reference TRBV5-1 and TRBJ2-2): KAGVTQTPRYLIKTRGQQVTLSCSPISGHRSVSWYQQTPGQGLQFLFEYFSETQRNKGNFPGRFSGRQFSNSRSEMNVSTLELGDSALYLCASSLGPENTGELFFGEGSRLTVL.